The clone carrying this T cell receptor (beta chain) was recorded many times. Antigen specificity is unknown. This entry belongs to a study of regulatory T cells in long-lasting Graves disease. Study-wide findings and caveats: Under persistent disease, TRBV28, TRBJ1-2 and TRBJ2-5 were used preferentially.

This sample's time point: newly diagnosed GD, antithyroid drugs for less than 3 months. There was RNA extracted from PBMCs, and the TCR library was made from it. Building the TCR beta libraries relied on iRepertoire HTBI primers, and CDR3 regions underwent Arm-PCR. TCRdb recomputed calls from the multiplex PCR reads with MiXCR, one row per CDR3 protein. The sample carries hundreds of thousands of distinct CDR3 sequences, about 15% recorded once. Trimming took 6 bases from V and 3 from J; bases not matched to a gene: 11. The CDR3 is made up of 16 amino acids. These data were likewise used in another study, on T cells in Graves' hyperthyroidism and ophthalmopathy.

The sequence came from a woman between 35 and 50 years old with Graves disease. This chain uses TRBV12-3 or TRBV12-4 with TRBJ1-3; 7 bases map to TRBD1. The sample consisted of peripheral blood mononuclear cells (PBMCs), taken at new diagnosis, from a patient treated with antithyroid drugs. CDR3 region: CASSPPIGGFGNTIYF. The CDR3, as DNA: TGTGCCAGCAGCCCACCTATAGGGGGCTTTGGAAACACCATATATTTT.